This T cell receptor beta chain was observed in a study of PD-L1 blockade in urothelial cancer. Time point meaning: pretreatment peripheral blood. The CDR3 loop spans 12 amino acids. Germline V lookup: CDR1 MNHNS, CDR2 SASEGT. With V trimmed by 2 bases and J by 7 bases, 1 base remained unmatched. Profiling relied on immunoSEQ multiplex PCR, and the TCRdb table lists in-frame clones only, not all of them. The sample holds tens of thousands of clones, approximately 72% seen once. J is TRBJ2-7 and V is TRBV6-1; 8 bases are a match to TRBD2. The source material was PBMCs, sampled around atezolizumab (anti-PD-L1) treatment. The receptor was derived from a man in his sixties or seventies with urothelial cancer. The CDR3 reads CASSEIAGEQYF. The CDR3 nucleotides read TGTGCCAGCAGTGAAATAGCGGGGGAGCAGTACTTC.